This entry describes one T cell receptor beta chain. One entry per CDR3 protein, called by TCRdb with MiXCR from the 5' RACE reads. The table includes some 590,000 distinct CDR3 sequences, 9% to 10% detected once. The sample is drawn from a study of identical twins. CDR1 and CDR2 (germline): MDHEN, SYDVKM. The CDR3 spans 16 residues. Trimming pared 6 bases from V and 6 bases from J, leaving 24 bases between. These data also formed part of another study, on yellow fever vaccine responses in identical twins.

This clonotype originated in a woman aged 18-29 years in good health. Input material: PBMCs. The chain is built from TRBV28 and TRBJ2-7, with D perhaps TRBD1 (6 bases). The CDR3 DNA is TGTGCCAGCAGAGGAAGGCCCGGGACATCGCCGGCCGAGCAGTACTTC. As protein: CASRGRPGTSPAEQYF.